This T cell receptor beta chain was observed in a study of cytomegalovirus exposure and HLA in healthy donors. Among the 120 subjects of the validation cohort, separate from the 666-subject first cohort, were the donors. In regard to this clone: Its antigen is undetermined.

Whole-study results and caveats: Researchers counted around 180 TCR beta chains as cytomegalovirus-associated. Whilst most TCR sequences proved rare, a subset of public TCRs occurred across many donors.

Some clones are missing from TCRdb's copy, which holds only in-frame ones; the method was immunoSEQ multiplex PCR. Among 150,000 to 200,000 clones listed, about 82% were seen once. The V gene's germline CDR1 is GTSNPN and CDR2 SVGIG (reference sequence). The junction had 7 bases not matched to a gene; V was cut back by 5 bases and J by 1 base. The CDR3 length is 14 residues. Sequencing was done on a sample of PBMCs. The chain carries TRBV30 and TRBJ2-7; 8 bases are shared with TRBD1. The source of this sequence is a woman younger than 30 in good health and CMV-seronegative. The CDR3 reads CAWEGQGNSYEQYF. In DNA, the CDR3 is TGTGCCTGGGAAGGACAGGGAAATTCCTACGAGCAGTACTTC.